The 24 T cell receptor beta chains listed next were all sequenced from one sample in a study of sequential checkpoint blockade in melanoma. This sample's treatment: randomized to nivolumab then ipilimumab (arm A) or the reverse (arm B). Libraries were prepared by immunoSEQ multiplex PCR; TCRdb keeps only in-frame clonotypes and omits some of them. Here the sample spans approximately 10,000 clones, almost 75% being singletons. Material: CD8+ T cells sorted from blood (inferred from file names), obtained from a patient given nivolumab and ipilimumab in sequence. These receptors came from a human donor with melanoma.

Worth noting for this clone: The junction differs from germline at one of its ends, possibly a read error. The rearrangement joins TRBV6-5 to TRBJ2-1; 10 bases map to TRBD2. This CDR3 is 16 amino acids long. Germline lookup yields CDR1 MNHEY and CDR2 SVGAGI. CDR3 sequence reads: CASSWSGGAYYTEQFF. CDR3 DNA: TGTGCCAGCAGTTGGAGCGGGGGGGCCTACTACACTGAGCAGTTCTTC.

This chain joins TRBV9 and TRBJ1-1; D might be TRBD1 (5 bases). Germline values: CDR1 SGDLS, CDR2 YYNGEE. The germline V and J ends were trimmed by 4 bases and 1 base, with 17 bases remaining between them. The CDR3 has 16 amino acids. The CDR3 nucleotides read TGTGCCAGCAGCCCTCGGGGGGATCCGAAGAACACTGAAGCTTTCTTT. Its translation: CASSPRGDPKNTEAFF. Together with reference TRBV9 and TRBJ1-1, the CDR3 gives the full variable domain: DSGVTQTPKHLITATGQRVTLRCSPRSGDLSVYWYQQSLDQGLQFLIQYYNGEERAKGNILERFSAQQFPDLHSELNLSSLELGDSALYFCASSPRGDPKNTEAFFGQGTRLTVV.

The CDR3 spells CASSSTSGGYNEQFF. The CDR3 DNA reads TGTGCCAGCAGCTCGACTAGCGGGGGGTACAATGAGCAGTTCTTC. The chain has TRBV11-2 and TRBJ2-1, with 13 bases that match TRBD2. This CDR3 is 15 amino acids long. Trimming removed 4 bases from V and 4 bases from J; junction bases left unmatched: 1. Germline CDR1 reads SGHAT; CDR2 reads FQNNGV.

The chain links TRBV5-1 to TRBJ2-2; TRBD2 might be the D (5 bases). This CDR3 region has 15 residues. V was cut by 1 base and J by 0 bases, with 7 bases left in between. CDR1 is SGHRS, CDR2 YFSETQ, per germline. The CDR3 loop is CASSLKLANTGELFF. CDR3 bases: TGCGCCAGCAGCTTGAAACTAGCGAACACCGGGGAGCTGTTTTTT.

V usage is TRBV6-1 and J usage is TRBJ2-1, with TRBD1 matching 7 bases. V lost 7 bases and J lost 3; bases outside the gene matches: 9. The CDR3 loop spans 15 amino acids. Germline V CDR1 and CDR2: MNHNS, SASEGT. The DNA of the CDR3 is TGTGCCAGCAAGAAAGAACAGGGGATCTACAATGAGCAGTTCTTC. Residues: CASKKEQGIYNEQFF.

This rearrangement joins TRBV7-9 to TRBJ1-4, with D possibly TRBD1 on 5 matching bases. This CDR3 region has 14 residues. Germline V lookup: CDR1 SEHNR, CDR2 FQNEAQ (reference sequence). V was shortened by 5 bases and J by 7 bases, with 14 bases between the two germline ends. The CDR3 DNA reads TGTGCCAGCAGCCACCCGGGCAGGGTTGAAAAACTGTTTTTT. Amino acids: CASSHPGRVEKLFF.

This clone was detected only once. J is TRBJ2-3 and V is TRBV27, with TRBD2 as a possible D gene (6 bases). CDR3 length: 14 amino acids. V was shortened by 7 bases and J by 5 bases, with 16 bases between the two germline ends. Germline V gives CDR1 MNHEY, CDR2 SMNVEV (reference sequence). For the CDR3, the DNA is TGTGCCAGCAAAAGGGTAGCGGAGATAGATACGCAGTATTTT. As protein: CASKRVAEIDTQYF.

This clone was picked up a small number of times. The V and J genes are TRBV19 and TRBJ1-2, with TRBD1 matching over 8 bases. This CDR3 has 13 residues. Germline CDR1 and CDR2: LNHDA and SQIVND (reference sequence). The ends lost 2 bases at V and 14 bases at J; junction bases unmatched: 10. CDR3 coding DNA: TGTGCCAGTAGTATACTTGAGACAGGGGAATCTACCTTC. This codes for CASSILETGESTF.

The V call is TRBV7-9, the J call TRBJ2-5; a possible D gene is TRBD1 (5 bases). Trimming left V 3 bases short and J 1 base short, with 9 bases between. Germline lookup yields CDR1 SEHNR and CDR2 FQNEAQ (reference sequence). This CDR3 spans 14 amino acids. The CDR3 region is CASSFQGAQETQYF. DNA of the CDR3: TGTGCCAGCAGCTTTCAGGGTGCCCAAGAGACCCAGTACTTC.

The gene calls are TRBV6-5 and TRBJ2-1; 8 bases match TRBD2. V was pared by 0 bases and J by 2 bases, with 3 bases of the junction left unmatched. The CDR3 runs to 16 residues. Germline CDR1 and CDR2: MNHEY and SVGAGI. The CDR3 DNA reads as TGTGCCAGCAGTTACTCGAGCGGGAGCACCTACAATGAGCAGTTCTTC. It translates to CASSYSSGSTYNEQFF.

This clone came up once. The V call is TRBV5-1, the J call TRBJ2-5; 8 positions match TRBD1. The germline V gene has CDR1 SGHRS and CDR2 YFSETQ. The CDR3 extends over 14 amino acids. With V trimmed by 5 bases and J by 5 bases, 8 bases remained unmatched. In DNA form, the CDR3 reads TGCGCCAGCAGTTCAGGGGGCAAAAGGGAGACCCAGTACTTC. Translated, it gives CASSSGGKRETQYF.

The chain joins TRBV11-3 to TRBJ2-7; D is perhaps TRBD2 (6 bases). This CDR3 spans 16 amino acids. The V end lost 2 bases, the J end lost 3 bases, and 17 bases lay between the germline ends. Germline CDR1 is SGHNT and CDR2 is YENEEA. The CDR3 DNA sequence: TGTGCCAGCAGCTTACCCTCGCGGGACGGAATCTACGAGCAGTACTTC. It yields the protein CASSLPSRDGIYEQYF. Using reference TRBV11-3 and TRBJ2-7 for the parts outside the CDR3, the full variable domain is EAGVVQSPRYKIIEKKQPVAFWCNPISGHNTLYWYLQNLGQGPELLIRYENEEAVDDSQLPKDRFSAERLKGVDSTLKIQPAELGDSAVYLCASSLPSRDGIYEQYFGPGTRLTVT.

This clone was picked up a small number of times. The rearrangement links TRBV7-9 to TRBJ2-5; a weak D match, TRBD1 (6 bases). CDR1 and CDR2 from the germline V gene are SEHNR and FQNEAQ (reference sequence). The CDR3 length is 16 residues. V was clipped by 5 bases and J by 3 bases, with 19 bases between them. The CDR3 is CASSLPTGLSEETQYF. Written as DNA, the CDR3 is TGTGCCAGCAGCCTACCCACAGGGTTATCTGAAGAGACCCAGTACTTC.

The genes are TRBV6-1 and TRBJ1-5; D may be TRBD1 (6 bases). V lost 4 bases and J 5 bases, leaving 15 bases between the germline ends. This CDR3 contains 15 residues. Germline-derived CDR1 and CDR2 are MNHNS and SASEGT. The CDR3 protein is CASSGDKNYHQPQHF. DNA for the CDR3: TGTGCCAGCAGTGGGGACAAGAATTACCATCAGCCCCAGCATTTT.

This clone was found once. This chain connects TRBV6-4 to TRBJ2-1, with a tentative D call TRBD1 (5 bases). Germline V gene data show CDR1 as MRHNA and CDR2 as SNTAGT. There are 14 residues in the CDR3. Trimming cost V 2 bases and J 10 bases, with 15 bases left between them. Written as DNA, the CDR3 is TGTGCCAGCAGTGACGGGCAGGGTTTAGGGGAGCAGTTCTTC. This gives the protein CASSDGQGLGEQFF.

This clone was seen a single time. The genes are TRBV9 and TRBJ2-1; 9 bases agree with TRBD2. V was pared by 0 bases and J by 7 bases, with 8 bases of the junction left unmatched. The CDR3 extends over 16 amino acids. Germline V gene lookup returns CDR1 SGDLS and CDR2 YYNGEE. CDR3: CASSVAAAGGGNEQFF. Here the CDR3 DNA reads TGTGCCAGCAGCGTAGCTGCGGCGGGGGGGGGAAATGAGCAGTTCTTC.

This sequence joins TRBV7-9 and TRBJ2-4, with a possible D match to TRBD2 (7 bases). Germline lookup yields CDR1 SEHNR and CDR2 FQNEAQ (reference sequence). The germline V and J ends were trimmed by 5 bases and 5 bases, with 13 bases remaining between them. This CDR3 is 14 amino acids long. The CDR3 DNA reads TGTGCCAGCAGCCTGAGGGGGGGGGAAAACATTCAGTACTTC. Translating gives CASSLRGGENIQYF. The variable domain in full, with the rest retrieved from reference TRBV7-9 and TRBJ2-4, is DTGVSQNPRHKITKRGQNVTFRCDPISEHNRLYWYRQTLGQGPEFLTYFQNEAQLEKSRLLSDRFSAERPKGSFSTLEIQRTEQGDSAMYLCASSLRGGENIQYFGAGTRLSVL.

This chain joins TRBV6-5 and TRBJ1-4; D is ambiguous. The germline V gene encodes CDR1 MNHEY and CDR2 SVGAGI. V was trimmed by 6 bases and J by 0 bases, leaving 8 bases between them. The CDR3 runs to 14 residues. For the CDR3, the DNA is TGTGCCAGCAGGAGGGATGCAACTAATGAAAAACTGTTTTTT. The encoded protein is CASRRDATNEKLFF.

This chain uses TRBV28 with TRBJ2-7, with 8 bases matching TRBD2. The germline V gene encodes CDR1 MDHEN and CDR2 SYDVKM. CDR3 size: 19 residues. V dropped 3 bases and J dropped 2; count of bases not matched to a gene: 18. The CDR3 sequence is CASSFLLSGNAKRTYEQYF. The CDR3 coding sequence is TGTGCCAGCAGTTTCCTTCTTAGCGGGAACGCGAAAAGGACCTACGAGCAGTACTTC.

CDR3 nucleotide sequence: TGTGCCAGCAGCTTATCCAGGGGTAGAGAAAAACTGTTTTTT. Translation: CASSLSRGREKLFF. The chain uses TRBV7-9 and TRBJ1-4; possible D gene TRBD1, 6 bases. The germline CDR1 and CDR2 sequences are SEHNR and FQNEAQ (reference sequence). The CDR3 is 14 residues long. Trimming removed 2 bases from V and 8 bases from J, with 12 bases in between.

This clone was seen a handful of times. V gene TRBV28 combines with J gene TRBJ2-7; D possibly corresponds to TRBD1 (6 bases). Trimming took 6 bases from V and 6 from J, leaving 15 bases between them. The CDR3 runs to 13 residues. Germline CDR1 reads MDHEN; CDR2 reads SYDVKM. In DNA, the CDR3 is TGTGCCAGCAGCTCAGGGGAGTCAGGCGAGCAGTACTTC. Its translation is CASSSGESGEQYF. The whole variable domain, filled in from reference TRBV28 and TRBJ2-7, reads DVKVTQSSRYLVKRTGEKVFLECVQDMDHENMFWYRQDPGLGLRLIYFSYDVKMKEKGDIPEGYSVSREKKERFSLILESASTNQTSMYLCASSSGESGEQYFGPGTRLTVT.

This chain joins TRBV19 and TRBJ1-5; tentatively, D is TRBD1 (5 bases). This CDR3 region has 17 residues. CDR1 and CDR2 from the germline V gene are LNHDA and SQIVND (reference sequence). V was shortened by 3 bases and J by 4 bases, with 19 bases between the two germline ends. The CDR3 spells CASSIRRLDRDNQPQHF. The CDR3 DNA sequence: TGTGCCAGTAGTATCCGCAGACTCGACAGAGATAATCAGCCCCAGCATTTT.

CDR3 amino acids: CASSAGGEDEQYF. DNA of the CDR3: TGTGCCAGCAGCGCGGGGGGGGAGGACGAGCAGTACTTC. The chain carries TRBV9 and TRBJ2-7, with 8 bases fitting TRBD2. The V segment lost 3 bases and the J segment 5 bases; nucleotides outside the gene matches: 4. Germline CDR1 and CDR2: SGDLS and YYNGEE. The CDR3 consists of 13 residues.

The chain couples TRBV7-9 to TRBJ2-1, with D hard to call. The CDR3 consists of 14 residues. The germline V gene encodes CDR1 SEHNR and CDR2 FQNEAQ (reference sequence). V lost 2 bases, J lost 4 bases, and 9 bases lay in between. CDR3 residues: CASSLHSSYNEQFF. The CDR3 region has the DNA TGTGCCAGCAGCTTACATTCCAGTTACAATGAGCAGTTCTTC.